Below, 31 T cell receptor beta chains from the same sample are listed, as sequenced in a study of T cell responses to AZD1222 COVID-19 vaccine. Assay: immunoSEQ multiplex PCR; the TCRdb copy retains only in-frame clones and omits some. In the table there are 110,000 to 150,000 clones, approximately 92% of which are singletons. The sample was peripheral blood, taken on day 0 of AZD1222 vaccination. The origin of the receptors is an adult in good health.

This clone was counted a few times. The chain couples TRBV30 to TRBJ1-1; 9 nucleotides agree with TRBD1. Germline V gives CDR1 GTSNPN, CDR2 SVGIG (reference sequence). Losses at the gene ends were 0 bases for V and 6 bases for J; bases not matched to a gene: 8. The CDR3 has 15 residues. The CDR3 here is CAWSVGQGARAEAFF. The CDR3 nucleotides read TGTGCCTGGAGTGTGGGACAGGGAGCGAGGGCTGAAGCTTTCTTT.

The CDR3 bases are TGTGCCAGCAGCCAGGCAGCAATGAACACTGAAGCTTTCTTT. Translated, it gives CASSQAAMNTEAFF. This chain links TRBV3-1 (or the pseudogene TRBV3-2) with TRBJ1-1; no clear D. Germline CDR1 and CDR2: LGHDT and YNNKEL (reference sequence). Between the trimmed V and J ends, which lost 3 bases and 0 bases, there was a span of 8 bases. The CDR3 runs 14 residues.

The genes are TRBV5-5 and TRBJ2-7, with TRBD2 matching 12 bases. This CDR3 has 15 residues. In germline, CDR1 is SGHKS, CDR2 YYEKEE (reference sequence). The V and J ends lost 4 bases and 3 bases, in that order; junction bases with no gene match: 5. CDR3 coding DNA: TGTGCCAGCAGCGAACGGACTAGCGGGAACTACGAGCAGTACTTC. The encoded protein is CASSERTSGNYEQYF.

The V and J genes are TRBV7-2 and TRBJ2-1; 9 bases are shared with TRBD2. From germline, CDR1 is SGHTA and CDR2 FQGNSA. V dropped 3 bases and J dropped 9; count of bases not matched to a gene: 3. The CDR3 spans 13 residues. CDR3 DNA sequence: TGTGCCAGCAGCTTGATGCGGGAGGGTGAGCAGTTCTTC. It codes for CASSLMREGEQFF.

The chain links TRBV29-1 to TRBJ1-4; D gene uncertain. Germline CDR1 is SQVTM and CDR2 is ANQGSEA. CDR3 length equals 12 residues. The V end lost 0 bases, the J end lost 10 bases, and 9 bases lay between the germline ends. CDR3 sequence reads: CSVEEVSGKLFF. The CDR3 bases are TGCAGCGTTGAAGAGGTATCGGGAAAACTGTTTTTT.

This clone was detected a few times. CDR3 DNA sequence: TGTGCCAGTAGTACCCGACAGGGGGTCTATAATTCACCCCTCCACTTT. This codes for CASSTRQGVYNSPLHF. The chain uses TRBV19 and TRBJ1-6; TRBD1 agrees at 9 bases. V shed 4 bases, J shed 3 bases, and the junction held 4 bases outside the gene matches. Germline loops: CDR1 LNHDA, CDR2 SQIVND (reference sequence). The CDR3 consists of 16 residues. The whole variable domain, filled in from reference TRBV19 and TRBJ1-6, reads DGGITQSPKYLFRKEGQNVTLSCEQNLNHDAMYWYRQDPGQGLRLIYYSQIVNDFQKGDIAEGYSVSREKKESFPLTVTSAQKNPTAFYLCASSTRQGVYNSPLHFGNGTRLTVT.

The chain links TRBV7-9 to TRBJ1-6; the match to TRBD1 covers 9 bases. CDR3 length: 15 residues. J gave up 7 bases and V 4 bases, and 5 bases lay outside the gene matches. CDR1 and CDR2 from the germline V gene are SEHNR and FQNEAQ (reference sequence). The CDR3 loop is CASSSSQGANSPLHF. The CDR3 DNA follows: TGTGCCAGCAGCTCCTCACAGGGGGCGAATTCACCCCTCCACTTT.

The chain is built from TRBV2 and TRBJ2-1, with TRBD2 matching over 15 bases. V trimming: 3 bases; J trimming: 6 bases; junction bases outside the gene matches: 6. Germline-derived CDR1 and CDR2 are SNHLY and FYNNEI. The CDR3 is 17 amino acids. CDR3 residues: CASSDPGLAGGRNEQFF. The CDR3 region has the DNA TGTGCCAGCAGTGATCCAGGACTAGCGGGAGGGCGCAATGAGCAGTTCTTC.

This clone was seen just once. The chain is built from TRBV2 and TRBJ1-5, with D uncertain. V lost 0 bases and J lost 0, with 9 bases in between. There are 16 residues in the CDR3. Germline V CDR1 and CDR2: SNHLY, FYNNEI. CDR3: CASSEAGFSSNQPQHF. CDR3 nucleotide sequence: TGTGCCAGCAGTGAAGCGGGTTTTAGTAGCAATCAGCCCCAGCATTTT.

The V and J genes are TRBV12-3 or TRBV12-4 and TRBJ2-2; D remains unclear. This CDR3 has 12 residues. V was pared by 3 bases and J by 8 bases, with 7 bases between. The CDR3 DNA reads TGTGCCAGCAGTTTCGGAGCAGGGGAGCTGTTTTTT. As protein: CASSFGAGELFF.

This chain uses TRBV7-9 with TRBJ2-1, with 9 bases lining up with TRBD1. The V and J ends lost 7 bases and 10 bases, in that order; junction bases with no gene match: 17. The CDR3 covers 16 residues. Germline V gene lookup returns CDR1 SEHNR and CDR2 FQNEAQ (reference sequence). CDR3 amino acids: CASTTRWDRVFGEQFF. The CDR3 bases are TGTGCCAGCACGACCCGGTGGGACAGGGTTTTTGGGGAGCAGTTCTTC.

The chain recombines TRBV15 with TRBJ1-1, with 8 nucleotides matching TRBD1. V shed 2 bases and J 4 bases; nucleotides not matched to a gene: 6. Germline lookup yields CDR1 LNHNV and CDR2 YYDKDF (reference sequence). The CDR3 has 15 amino acids. The CDR3: CATSRQGQGFTEAFF. For the CDR3, the DNA is TGTGCCACCAGCAGACAAGGACAGGGTTTCACTGAAGCTTTCTTT.

The chain recombines TRBV10-3 with TRBJ1-1; 7 nucleotides align to TRBD1. The CDR3 runs to 14 residues. The V and J ends lost 3 bases and 7 bases, in that order; junction bases with no gene match: 8. From germline, CDR1 is ENHRY and CDR2 SYGVKD. The DNA of the CDR3 is TGTGCCATCAGTGACCCCGTCAGGGGGTTTGAAGCTTTCTTT. Protein: CAISDPVRGFEAFF.

The rearrangement uses TRBV5-1 and TRBJ2-3; TRBD2 might be the D (6 bases). Trimming took 4 bases from V and 4 from J, leaving 13 bases between them. The length of the CDR3 is 14 residues. Germline assignment: CDR1 SGHRS and CDR2 YFSETQ. The CDR3 spells CASSPRSGSDTQYF. The CDR3 region has the DNA TGCGCCAGCAGCCCTAGGAGCGGGTCAGATACGCAGTATTTT. The full variable domain, in which reference TRBV5-1 and TRBJ2-3 provide the parts outside the CDR3, is KAGVTQTPRYLIKTRGQQVTLSCSPISGHRSVSWYQQTPGQGLQFLFEYFSETQRNKGNFPGRFSGRQFSNSRSEMNVSTLELGDSALYLCASSPRSGSDTQYFGPGTRLTVL.

CDR3 residues: CASSQIPDRVDGELFF. CDR3 DNA: TGTGCCAGCAGCCAAATTCCCGACAGGGTAGACGGGGAGCTGTTTTTT. This sequence joins TRBV3-1 (or the pseudogene TRBV3-2) and TRBJ2-2; 7 positions match TRBD1. The CDR3 has 16 amino acids. In germline, CDR1 is LGHDT, CDR2 YNNKEL (reference sequence). The junction had 10 bases not matched to a gene; V was cut back by 2 bases and J by 7 bases.

The chain is built from TRBV5-6 and TRBJ2-7; D is ambiguous. V was cut by 2 bases and J by 5 bases, with 11 bases left in between. Germline lookup yields CDR1 SGHDT and CDR2 YYEEEE. The CDR3 is made up of 13 amino acids. CDR3 residues: CASSFLRRHEQYF. The CDR3 DNA reads as TGTGCCAGCAGCTTTCTGCGGAGACACGAGCAGTACTTC.

The gene calls are TRBV28 and TRBJ2-6, with D possibly TRBD1 on 6 matching bases. V lost 4 bases and J lost 2, with 18 bases in between. Germline assignment: CDR1 MDHEN and CDR2 SYDVKM. This CDR3 contains 18 residues. The CDR3 region is CASSSTTGIGAGANVLTF. DNA for the CDR3: TGTGCCAGCAGTTCTACAACAGGGATAGGGGCTGGGGCCAACGTCCTGACTTTC.

The gene calls are TRBV6-1 and TRBJ2-1, with 8 bases matching TRBD1. The ends lost 5 bases at V and 7 bases at J; junction bases unmatched: 7. The CDR3 length is 14 residues. CDR1 is MNHNS, CDR2 SASEGT, per germline. CDR3 nucleotide sequence: TGTGCCAGCAGTTCCACGGACAGGGAAAATGAGCAGTTCTTC. Encoded protein: CASSSTDRENEQFF.

The chain joins TRBV19 to TRBJ2-7; D may be TRBD2 (6 bases). The CDR3 has 14 residues. Between the trimmed V and J ends, which lost 6 bases and 4 bases, there was a span of 16 bases. The germline V gene has CDR1 LNHDA and CDR2 SQIVND (reference sequence). The CDR3 DNA is TGTGCCAGTAGCCGACCCGGGAGAGGGTACGAGCAGTACTTC. Translated, it gives CASSRPGRGYEQYF.

The V gene is TRBV11-3, the J gene TRBJ2-3; 9 bases agree with TRBD1. Trimming took 5 bases from V and 6 from J; bases not matched to a gene: 15. The CDR3 consists of 17 residues. Germline loops: CDR1 SGHNT, CDR2 YENEEA. The CDR3 is CASSPRVGQGPWDTQYF. The CDR3 nucleotides read TGTGCCAGCAGCCCCCGCGTAGGACAGGGGCCCTGGGATACGCAGTATTTT.

The CDR3 region has the DNA TGCGCCAGCAGCCAACCGGACAGGGGAACGAAAAACATTCAGTACTTC. Amino acids: CASSQPDRGTKNIQYF. V gene TRBV4-1 combines with J gene TRBJ2-4; 9 bases match TRBD1. Germline loops: CDR1 MGHRA, CDR2 YSYEKL. With 2 bases clipped from V and 4 bases from J, the junction kept 6 bases outside the gene matches. This CDR3 is 16 amino acids long.

The chain has TRBV7-2 and TRBJ2-7, with a weak D call TRBD1 (6 bases). V was pared by 5 bases and J by 2 bases, with 13 bases between. Germline assignment: CDR1 SGHTA and CDR2 FQGNSA. This CDR3 is 14 amino acids long. CDR3 amino acids: CASSLRQATYEQYF. The CDR3 nucleotides read TGTGCCAGCAGCCTTCGACAGGCTACCTACGAGCAGTACTTC.

This clone has only one observation. V and J are TRBV7-9 and TRBJ2-1, with 8 bases identical to TRBD2. V was pared by 3 bases and J by 3 bases, with 4 bases of the junction left unmatched. The CDR3 runs to 15 residues. Per germline, CDR1 SEHNR and CDR2 FQNEAQ (reference sequence). The CDR3 coding sequence is TGTGCCAGCAGCTTCGTCCTAGCGGGCTACAATGAGCAGTTCTTC. This encodes CASSFVLAGYNEQFF.

On this clone: Sequence at one end of the junction differs from germline and may be a read error. CDR3 in amino acids: CASSQDGNRPADF. The CDR3 DNA reads TGTGCCAGCAGCCAAGACGGGAACCGTCCGGCCGACTTC. The V gene is TRBV4-2, the J gene TRBJ2-5; a weak D match, TRBD2 (5 bases). Germline lookup yields CDR1 LGHNA and CDR2 YNFKEQ. This CDR3 has 13 amino acids.

The chain combines TRBV21-1 with TRBJ2-3. TRBV21-1 is recorded as a pseudogene. The CDR3 totals 11 residues. This CDR3 reads CASSNTDTQYF. The DNA for the CDR3 is TGTGCCAGCAGCAACACAGATACGCAGTATTTT.

Written as DNA, the CDR3 is TGTGCCAGCAGCCCCGCAGGGATGGGGACTGAAGCTTTCTTT. Protein: CASSPAGMGTEAFF. The chain joins TRBV11-2 to TRBJ1-1; a possible D gene is TRBD1 (5 bases). Germline CDR1 is SGHAT and CDR2 is FQNNGV. Trimming took off 5 bases at V and 5 bases at J, with 15 bases between the two ends. The CDR3 length is 14 residues.

The V gene is TRBV19, the J gene TRBJ2-7; D is perhaps TRBD1 (5 bases). CDR1 LNHDA and CDR2 SQIVND come from the germline V gene (reference sequence). The CDR3 extends over 14 amino acids. Trimming removed 5 bases from V and 2 bases from J, with 13 bases in between. CDR3 nucleotide sequence: TGTGCCAGTAGTCTAACGGACACAGCCTACGAGCAGTACTTC. This gives the protein CASSLTDTAYEQYF.

The chain employs TRBV3-1 (or the pseudogene TRBV3-2) and TRBJ2-7; D perhaps matches TRBD2 (5 bases). Looked up from germline, CDR1 is LGHDT and CDR2 is YNNKEL (reference sequence). V lost 6 bases, J lost 2 bases, and 14 bases lay in between. There are 14 residues in the CDR3. CDR3 sequence (DNA): TGTGCCAGCAGTCAGACTATGGAGGCCTACGAGCAGTACTTC. The encoded protein is CASSQTMEAYEQYF.

This sequence joins TRBV7-2 and TRBJ2-3; 10 bases fit TRBD2. There are 16 residues in the CDR3. From germline, CDR1 is SGHTA and CDR2 FQGNSA. Unmatched junction bases numbered 7, after V lost 5 bases and J lost 2 bases. CDR3 bases: TGTGCCAGCAGCGAACTAGCGGGGCTGTTCACAGATACGCAGTATTTT. This codes for CASSELAGLFTDTQYF.

The chain combines TRBV10-1 with TRBJ2-2, with D perhaps matching TRBD2 (6 bases). Germline V gene sequence: CDR1 WNHNN, CDR2 SYGVQD (reference sequence). The length of the CDR3 is 15 residues. V was shortened by 3 bases and J by 4 bases, with 12 bases between the two germline ends. The CDR3 DNA reads TGCGCCAGCAGTGAAGCTCTCGGGGGCACCGGGGAGCTGTTTTTT. Protein product: CASSEALGGTGELFF.

V is TRBV7-2 and J is TRBJ2-3; 12 bases are a match to TRBD2. The V gene's germline CDR1 is SGHTA and CDR2 FQGNSA. The CDR3 covers 18 residues. The ends lost 2 bases at V and 5 bases at J; junction bases unmatched: 11. The CDR3 loop is CASSLSSSGRAGGDTQYF. The CDR3 region has the DNA TGTGCCAGCAGCTTATCGTCTAGCGGGAGGGCCGGAGGAGATACGCAGTATTTT.